This T cell receptor (beta chain) was sequenced for a study of cytomegalovirus exposure and HLA in healthy donors. Amplification used 60 Vbeta primers and 13 Jbeta primers. Only in-frame clones appear in the TCRdb table, and some are missing; sequencing was by immunoSEQ multiplex PCR. The sample lists roughly 120,000 clones, 74% occurring once. This CDR3 spans 13 amino acids. Germline V lookup: CDR1 MNHEY, CDR2 SVGAGI. Trimming removed 5 bases at V and 8 bases at J, with 15 bases between. Sequencing used PBMCs. This sequence was found in a man aged 40-55 years in good health and CMV-seropositive. The genes are TRBV6-5 and TRBJ1-2; D possibly corresponds to TRBD1 (6 bases). CDR3 loop: CASSNGGQDGYTF. CDR3 DNA: TGTGCCAGCAGTAACGGGGGGCAGGACGGCTACACCTTC.